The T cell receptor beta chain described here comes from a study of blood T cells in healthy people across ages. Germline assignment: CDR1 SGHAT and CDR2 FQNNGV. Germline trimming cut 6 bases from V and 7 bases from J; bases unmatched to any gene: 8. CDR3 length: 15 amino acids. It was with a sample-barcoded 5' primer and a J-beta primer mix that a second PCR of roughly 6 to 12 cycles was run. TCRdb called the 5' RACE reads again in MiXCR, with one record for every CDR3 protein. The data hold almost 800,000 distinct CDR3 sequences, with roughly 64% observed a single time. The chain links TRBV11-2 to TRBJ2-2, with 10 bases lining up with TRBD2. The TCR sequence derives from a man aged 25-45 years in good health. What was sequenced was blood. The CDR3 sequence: CASSFEAGGDGELFF. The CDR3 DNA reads TGTGCCAGCAGTTTCGAAGCGGGAGGGGACGGGGAGCTGTTTTTT. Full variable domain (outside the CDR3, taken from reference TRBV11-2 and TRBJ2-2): EAGVAQSPRYKIIEKRQSVAFWCNPISGHATLYWYQQILGQGPKLLIQFQNNGVVDDSQLPKDRFSAERLKGVDSTLKIQPAKLEDSAVYLCASSFEAGGDGELFFGEGSRLTVL.